A selection of T cell receptor beta chains follows, all from one sample in a study of blood T cell repertoires in COVID-19. Sequenced by immunoSEQ multiplex PCR; TCRdb stores in-frame clones only, minus some. The table lists 290,000 or so clones, 86% of them singletons. The sequencing sample was made of PBMCs or T cells enriched from blood (not recorded which). Source of these receptors: a woman aged 18 to 35 who had recovered from COVID-19. Both conserved end residues are part of each CDR3. Not every row has a clone size; where given, it reads once, few, many or a size class.

size: -
V: TRBV4-1
J: TRBJ1-2
CDR3: CASSQDEGAGGYYGYTF

size: -
V: TRBV4-3
J: TRBJ2-2
CDR3: CASSQDFGPTGELFF

size: -
V: TRBV3-1/TRBV3-2
J: TRBJ2-1
CDR3: CASSQGGLVLYNEQFF

size: -
V: TRBV6-2/TRBV6-3
J: TRBJ2-5
CDR3: CASSYSGSASGGAQYF

size: -
V: TRBV5-4
J: TRBJ2-6
CDR3: CASSPTAGGTGANVLTF

size: -
V: TRBV18
J: TRBJ2-2
CDR3: CASSPRQGQNTGELFF

size: -
V: TRBV14
J: TRBJ2-1
CDR3: CASSARLAGGYEQFF

size: -
V: TRBV9
J: TRBJ2-5
CDR3: CASSVGAGVIQETQYF

size: -
V: TRBV29-1
J: TRBJ1-3
CDR3: CSVKGNGNTIYF

size: -
V: TRBV7-8
J: TRBJ1-3
CDR3: CASSSRWASGNTIYF

size: -
V: TRBV15
J: TRBJ1-4
CDR3: CATSRELDRGRNEKLFF

size: once
V: TRBV5-6
J: TRBJ2-7
CDR3: CASSLVGDRRYSYEQYF

size: -
V: TRBV11-3
J: TRBJ1-3
CDR3: CASSFTGGSLPLISGNTIYF

size: -
V: TRBV3-1/TRBV3-2
J: TRBJ2-4
CDR3: CASSLPLAGGPRAKNIQYF

size: once
V: TRBV7-9
J: TRBJ1-6
CDR3: CASSQKDRGQNNSPLHF

size: once
V: TRBV20-1
J: TRBJ1-4
CDR3: CSASQSRGQGREKLFF

size: -
V: TRBV5-1
J: TRBJ2-5
CDR3: CASTVGAGGGETQYF

size: -
V: TRBV9
J: TRBJ1-5
CDR3: CASSADGYNQPQHF